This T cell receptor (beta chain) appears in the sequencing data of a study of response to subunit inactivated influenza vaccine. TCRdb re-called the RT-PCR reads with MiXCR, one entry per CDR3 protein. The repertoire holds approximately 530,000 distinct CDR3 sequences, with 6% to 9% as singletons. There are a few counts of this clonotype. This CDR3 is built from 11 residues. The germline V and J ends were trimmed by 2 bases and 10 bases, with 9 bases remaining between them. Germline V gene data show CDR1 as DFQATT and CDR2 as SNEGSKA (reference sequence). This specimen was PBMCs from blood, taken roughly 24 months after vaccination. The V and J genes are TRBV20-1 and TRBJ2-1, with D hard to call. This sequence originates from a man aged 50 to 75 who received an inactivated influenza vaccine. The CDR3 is CSARPLSEQFF. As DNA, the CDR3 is TGCAGTGCTAGACCTCTATCAGAGCAGTTCTTC.